A single sample gave rise to the 9 T cell receptor beta chains below, sequenced in a study of PD-L1 blockade in urothelial cancer. The time point: pretreatment peripheral blood. The assay was immunoSEQ multiplex PCR, and TCRdb's table has in-frame clones only and misses some. The data hold about 43,000 clones, with 75% to 85% observed a single time. Source: PBMCs, taken around atezolizumab (anti-PD-L1) treatment. The receptors were sampled from a man aged 60 to 69 with urothelial cancer.

This clone occurred a few times. The J gene is TRBJ2-3, the V gene TRBV5-1, with D maybe TRBD2 (6 bases). Germline V gives CDR1 SGHRS, CDR2 YFSETQ. Between the trimmed V and J ends, which lost 0 bases and 2 bases, there was a span of 16 bases. The CDR3 runs 17 residues. The CDR3 loop reads CASSLGNIGGNTDTQYF. DNA for the CDR3: TGCGCCAGCAGCTTGGGGAACATTGGGGGGAACACAGATACGCAGTATTTT. Together with reference TRBV5-1 and TRBJ2-3, the CDR3 gives the full variable domain: KAGVTQTPRYLIKTRGQQVTLSCSPISGHRSVSWYQQTPGQGLQFLFEYFSETQRNKGNFPGRFSGRQFSNSRSEMNVSTLELGDSALYLCASSLGNIGGNTDTQYFGPGTRLTVL.

To note about this clone: Just one base apart from a much larger clone, this may be a read error. This specimen includes other DNA sequences encoding the same CDR3. The CDR3 DNA reads as TGTGCCTGGACTAGCGGCCAAGAGACCCAGTACTTC. It yields the protein CAWTSGQETQYF. The rearrangement joins TRBV30 to TRBJ2-5; TRBD2 aligns across 7 bases. There are 12 residues in the CDR3. Germline V gives CDR1 GTSNPN, CDR2 SVGIG (reference sequence). With 4 bases clipped from V and 1 base from J, the junction kept 0 bases outside the gene matches.

The chain employs TRBV9 and TRBJ1-2; D not certain. The V gene's germline CDR1 is SGDLS and CDR2 YYNGEE. CDR3 length: 13 amino acids. Trimming took 0 bases from V and 8 from J, leaving 11 bases between them. The chain's CDR3 is CASSVEQFGGYTF. The CDR3 DNA reads TGTGCCAGCAGCGTAGAACAGTTTGGGGGCTACACCTTC.

The chain carries TRBV27 and TRBJ1-1; D unresolved. Trimming took 2 bases from V and 3 from J, leaving 13 bases between them. The CDR3 totals 15 residues. The germline gives CDR1 MNHEY, CDR2 SMNVEV (reference sequence). The CDR3 DNA sequence: TGTGCCAGCAGTTTAATAAAGAGGGCCTACACTGAAGCTTTCTTT. Protein product: CASSLIKRAYTEAFF.

The chain carries TRBV27 and TRBJ1-1; 7 nucleotides match TRBD1. This CDR3 contains 16 residues. CDR1 MNHEY and CDR2 SMNVEV come from the germline V gene (reference sequence). With 6 bases clipped from V and 3 bases from J, the junction kept 13 bases outside the gene matches. CDR3 residues: CASSRRQGSMDTEAFF. CDR3 DNA: TGTGCCAGCAGCCGCCGACAGGGATCGATGGACACTGAAGCTTTCTTT.

V is TRBV27 and J is TRBJ2-7; D might be TRBD2 (5 bases). The CDR3 consists of 13 residues. Germline V lookup: CDR1 MNHEY, CDR2 SMNVEV (reference sequence). Trimming removed 4 bases from V and 4 bases from J, with 11 bases in between. The CDR3 DNA is TGTGCCAGCAGTTCCGGGGTCCCTTACGAGCAGTACTTC. Residues: CASSSGVPYEQYF.

The chain carries TRBV27 and TRBJ2-3; D gene ambiguous. CDR3 length: 15 residues. CDR1 is MNHEY, CDR2 SMNVEV, per germline (reference sequence). The V end was cut by 0 bases, the J end by 1 base, with 8 bases between. The CDR3 nucleotides are TGTGCCAGCAGTTTATCGGTCCGGGGCACAGATACGCAGTATTTT. Translation gives CASSLSVRGTDTQYF.

This clone occurred a few times. V and J are TRBV7-2 and TRBJ2-1; the match to TRBD2 covers 8 bases. The V gene end was trimmed by 3 bases and the J gene end by 7 bases; junction bases not matched to a gene: 5. The length of the CDR3 is 14 residues. The V gene's germline CDR1 is SGHTA and CDR2 FQGNSA. The chain's CDR3 is CASSFSGSKNEQFF. Written as DNA, the CDR3 is TGTGCCAGCAGCTTCAGCGGGAGTAAAAATGAGCAGTTCTTC.

This sequence joins TRBV11-2 and TRBJ2-7, with 13 bases lining up with TRBD2. The V gene's germline CDR1 is SGHAT and CDR2 FQNNGV. CDR3 length: 15 amino acids. V shed 5 bases and J 7 bases; nucleotides not matched to a gene: 8. CDR3 in amino acids: CASSPPGLAGREQYF. The CDR3 nucleotides are TGTGCCAGCAGCCCACCGGGACTAGCGGGACGGGAGCAGTACTTC.